The 6 T cell receptor beta chains below come from one sample, sequenced in a study of OX40 agonist ivuxolimab in advanced cancers. Sequencing used immunoSEQ multiplex PCR; TCRdb keeps in-frame clones, though not all of them. The table lists fewer than 40,000 clones, approximately 84% of them singletons. The input for sequencing was CD4+ or CD8+ T cells sorted from blood, taken in a trial of the OX40 agonist ivuxolimab. Source of these receptors: an adult with an advanced solid tumor such as melanoma, head and neck, liver or kidney cancer.

This clone was detected only once. This sequence joins TRBV4-1 and TRBJ1-2; perhaps TRBD1 as D (5 bases). Trimming cost V 1 base and J 4 bases, with 16 bases left between them. There are 16 residues in the CDR3. Germline CDR1 MGHRA, CDR2 YSYEKL. CDR3 nucleotides: TGCGCCAGCAGCCAAGGGTTTTCCGGGGCTAGCTATGGCTACACCTTC. Protein sequence: CASSQGFSGASYGYTF.

This clone has only a few counts. The chain carries TRBV2 and TRBJ1-2; D is ambiguous. Trimming stripped 6 bases from V and 4 bases from J, with 18 bases between. The CDR3 loop spans 15 amino acids. In germline, CDR1 is SNHLY, CDR2 FYNNEI. The CDR3 sequence is CASRPGGWYLYGYTF. Written as DNA, the CDR3 is TGTGCCAGCAGGCCAGGAGGGTGGTACCTCTATGGCTACACCTTC. Full variable domain (remainder filled in from reference TRBV2 and TRBJ1-2): EPEVTQTPSHQVTQMGQEVILRCVPISNHLYFYWYRQILGQKVEFLVSFYNNEISEKSEIFDDQFSVERPDGSNFTLKIRSTKLEDSAMYFCASRPGGWYLYGYTFGSGTRLTVV.

This chain joins TRBV7-9 and TRBJ2-5, with 9 bases that match TRBD1. The closer fit of TRBJ2-7 to the DNA end suggests the J call may be wrong. Germline assignment: CDR1 SEHNR and CDR2 FQNEAQ (reference sequence). This CDR3 has 15 amino acids. The CDR3 bases are TGTGCCAGCAGCTTCATTTCGGGACAGGGACACGAGCAGTACTTC. Translated: CASSFISGQGHEQYF.

The sample holds a few counts of this clone. The chain joins TRBV5-1 to TRBJ2-7, with D maybe TRBD2 (5 bases). Germline-derived CDR1 and CDR2 are SGHRS and YFSETQ. This CDR3 comprises 15 residues. Trimming removed 4 bases at V and 3 bases at J, with 17 bases between. The CDR3 bases are TGCGCCAGCAGCCCGGCGGGCGGTATGATCTACGAGCAGTACTTC. It yields the protein CASSPAGGMIYEQYF.

The genes are TRBV19 and TRBJ2-7; 9 bases agree with TRBD1. Germline-derived CDR1 and CDR2 are LNHDA and SQIVND (reference sequence). The CDR3 runs 17 residues. Trimming took 1 base from V and 3 from J; bases not matched to a gene: 10. CDR3 region: CASSIGGGTGTSYEQYF. CDR3 nucleotides: TGTGCCAGTAGTATAGGGGGGGGGACAGGGACGAGCTACGAGCAGTACTTC.

In its sample, this clone was seen a few times. This chain connects TRBV2 to TRBJ1-1; maybe TRBD1 (6 bases). Germline V CDR1 and CDR2: SNHLY, FYNNEI. Between the trimmed V and J ends, which lost 3 bases and 0 bases, there was a span of 11 bases. The CDR3 is made up of 15 amino acids. The DNA of the CDR3 is TGTGCCAGCAGTGATCCAACAGGGATGAACACTGAAGCTTTCTTT. This translates into CASSDPTGMNTEAFF.